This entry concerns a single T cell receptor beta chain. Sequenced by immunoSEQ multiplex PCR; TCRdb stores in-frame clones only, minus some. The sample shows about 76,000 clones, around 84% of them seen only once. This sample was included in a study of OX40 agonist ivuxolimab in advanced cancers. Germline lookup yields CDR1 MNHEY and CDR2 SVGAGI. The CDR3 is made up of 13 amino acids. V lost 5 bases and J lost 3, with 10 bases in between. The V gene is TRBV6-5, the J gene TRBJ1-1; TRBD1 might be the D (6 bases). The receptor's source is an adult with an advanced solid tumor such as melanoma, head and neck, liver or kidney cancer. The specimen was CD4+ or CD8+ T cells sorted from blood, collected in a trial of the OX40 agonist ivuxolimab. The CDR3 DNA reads TGTGCCAGCAGTAGAAGGACAGACACTGAAGCTTTCTTT. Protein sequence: CASSRRTDTEAFF.